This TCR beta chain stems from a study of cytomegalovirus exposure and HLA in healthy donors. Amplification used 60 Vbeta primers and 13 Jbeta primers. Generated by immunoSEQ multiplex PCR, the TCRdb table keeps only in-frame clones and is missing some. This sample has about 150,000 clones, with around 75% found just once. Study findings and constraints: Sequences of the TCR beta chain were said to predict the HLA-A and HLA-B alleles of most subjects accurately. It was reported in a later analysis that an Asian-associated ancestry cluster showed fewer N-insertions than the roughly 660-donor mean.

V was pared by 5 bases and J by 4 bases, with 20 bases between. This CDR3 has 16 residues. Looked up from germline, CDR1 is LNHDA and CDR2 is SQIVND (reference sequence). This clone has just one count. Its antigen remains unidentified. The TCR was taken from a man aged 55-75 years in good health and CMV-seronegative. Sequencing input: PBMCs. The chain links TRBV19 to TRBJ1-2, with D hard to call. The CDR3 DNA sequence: TGTGCCAGTAGTTTGGCCGGCGAGGCAGGAGGCTATGGCTACACCTTC. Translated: CASSLAGEAGGYGYTF. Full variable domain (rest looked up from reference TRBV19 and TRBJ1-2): DGGITQSPKYLFRKEGQNVTLSCEQNLNHDAMYWYRQDPGQGLRLIYYSQIVNDFQKGDIAEGYSVSREKKESFPLTVTSAQKNPTAFYLCASSLAGEAGGYGYTFGSGTRLTVV.